The rows below give T cell receptor beta chains drawn from one sample of a study of blood T cell repertoires in COVID-19. Clones were sequenced by immunoSEQ multiplex PCR, and TCRdb holds only the in-frame ones, with some missing. This table holds 170,000 or so clones, approximately 86% found once. Sequences were obtained from peripheral blood. The receptors originated from a man aged 45-65 years with active or convalescent COVID-19. Each CDR3 is given with its conserved first and last residue. D genes are given only for firm matches. Part of the rows lack a size; the others show once, few, many or a class for expanded clones.

J | D | size | V | DNA | CDR3
TRBJ2-1 | . | . | TRBV13 | TGTGCCAGCAGTCGCCGACAGGAGAACTCCTACAATGAGCAGTTCTTC | CASSRRQENSYNEQFF
TRBJ1-3 | . | once | TRBV10-3 | TGTGCCATCAGTGATGGACAGCAGTCCGGAAACACCATATATTTT | CAISDGQQSGNTIYF
TRBJ2-1 | . | once | TRBV11-2 | TGTGCCAGCAGCCCCGGGGGCTACAATGAGCAGTTCTTC | CASSPGGYNEQFF
TRBJ2-5 | TRBD2 | . | TRBV27 | TGTGCCAGCAGTTTACGGGGGGGCCGGGAGACCCAGTACTTC | CASSLRGGRETQYF
TRBJ1-2 | TRBD1 | . | TRBV5-4 | TGTGCCAGCAGCTTGTCCAGGGGGGCCTATGGCTACACCTTC | CASSLSRGAYGYTF
TRBJ2-2 | . | . | TRBV15 | TGTGCCACCAGCAGAGATAAGGGGGCCGGGGAGCTGTTTTTT | CATSRDKGAGELFF
TRBJ1-6 | . | . | TRBV5-1 | TGCGCCAGCAGCTTGGGGAGCCACTCCCGCAATTCACCCCTCCACTTT | CASSLGSHSRNSPLHF
TRBJ1-5 | . | . | TRBV19 | TGTGCCAGTAGCCACTTGGACAGCTATAGCAATCAGCCCCAGCATTTT | CASSHLDSYSNQPQHF
TRBJ1-2 | . | . | TRBV3-1/TRBV3-2 | TGTGCCAGCAGCCAAGAGACGGGGTATGGCTACACCTTC | CASSQETGYGYTF
TRBJ2-7 | . | . | TRBV12-3/TRBV12-4 | TGTGCCAGCAGCCAAGGACTAATCTACGAGCAGTACTTC | CASSQGLIYEQYF
TRBJ2-3 | . | . | TRBV5-6 | TGTGCCAGCAGCTTTGAGGGTAGCGCCGAAGGTACGCAGTATTTT | CASSFEGSAEGTQYF
TRBJ2-1 | TRBD2 | . | TRBV19 | TGTGCCAGTAGTCGGACTAGCGGGAGCTCCTACAATGAGCAGTTCTTC | CASSRTSGSSYNEQFF
TRBJ2-4 | . | . | TRBV7-3 | TGTGCCAGCAGCCCCCAGGGGGGAGCCAAAAACATTCAGTACTTC | CASSPQGGAKNIQYF
TRBJ2-3 | . | . | TRBV5-4 | TGTGCCAGCAGCAAAACAGGGACAGATACGCAGTATTTT | CASSKTGTDTQYF
TRBJ2-5 | TRBD2 | . | TRBV9 | TGTGCCAGCAGCGCACTAGCGGGAGTTGCTGAGACCCAGTACTTC | CASSALAGVAETQYF
TRBJ1-3 | . | few | TRBV3-1/TRBV3-2 | TGTGCCAGCAGCCAAGTAGGAGGATCGGGAAACACCATATATTTT | CASSQVGGSGNTIYF
TRBJ1-1 | . | . | TRBV6-5 | TGTGCCAGCAGTTACTACAGGGCTAACACTGAAGCTTTCTTT | CASSYYRANTEAFF
TRBJ2-5 | . | . | TRBV7-2 | TGTGCCAGCACCTCGAGGGAGGCGCAAGAGACCCAGTACTTC | CASTSREAQETQYF
TRBJ2-1 | TRBD1 | . | TRBV10-3 | TGTGCCATCAGACTGGGACAGGGGGTCCTCGATGAGCAGTTCTTC | CAIRLGQGVLDEQFF
TRBJ1-5 | . | . | TRBV7-3 | TGTGCCAGCAGCTTAACAGGGGATCAGCCCCAGCATTTT | CASSLTGDQPQHF
TRBJ1-1 | TRBD1 | . | TRBV7-9 | TGTGCCAGCAGCTTCGGGACAGGGGACTCCCGAGCTTTCTTT | CASSFGTGDSRAFF
TRBJ1-2 | . | . | TRBV5-5 | TGTGCCAGCAGTTCTCAAAGCCCCAACTATGGCTACACCTTC | CASSSQSPNYGYTF
TRBJ2-5 | . | . | TRBV7-9 | TGTGCCAGCAGCTCGGGTCTCCAAGGAAGAGAGACCCAGTACTTC | CASSSGLQGRETQYF
TRBJ1-1 | . | . | TRBV28 | TGTGCCAGCAGGGTCATGGGGAGCCCTGAAGCTTTCTTT | CASRVMGSPEAFF
TRBJ2-3 | . | . | TRBV12-5 | TGTGCTAGTGGTTTGGGGGATTGGGAGACGCAGTATTTT | CASGLGDWETQYF
TRBJ2-7 | TRBD1 | once | TRBV27 | TGTGCCAGCAGTTGGGACAGGGGGCTCTACGAGCAGTACTTC | CASSWDRGLYEQYF
TRBJ2-1 | TRBD2 | . | TRBV4-1 | TGCGCCAGCAGCCAAGAAGGCGTAGCGGGAGGGCCGGGAGAGCAGTTCTTC | CASSQEGVAGGPGEQFF
TRBJ2-4 | . | . | TRBV28 | TGTGCCAGCACTTCCCCCTCGGGTAGGGCCAAAAACATTCAGTACTTC | CASTSPSGRAKNIQYF
TRBJ2-7 | TRBD1 | . | TRBV2 | TGTGCCAGCAGACTGCGAGGACAGGGGCCACCCCTGTACGAGCAGTACTTC | CASRLRGQGPPLYEQYF
TRBJ2-1 | TRBD2 | . | TRBV2 | TGTGCCAGCAGCACAGGACTAGCGGGGACCTGGGGGGAGCAGTTCTTC | CASSTGLAGTWGEQFF
TRBJ1-5 | TRBD1 | . | TRBV18 | TGTGCCAGCTCCAAGGACAGGGATAGCAATCAGCCCCAGCATTTT | CASSKDRDSNQPQHF
TRBJ1-1 | . | . | TRBV4-3 | TGCGCCAGCAGCCAAGATCATGGGGGCGCGGGCGCTGAAGCTTTCTTT | CASSQDHGGAGAEAFF
TRBJ2-7 | TRBD1 | . | TRBV19 | TGTGCCAGTACAGGGACAGCTTCCTACGAGCAGTACTTC | CASTGTASYEQYF
TRBJ2-5 | . | . | TRBV30 | TGTGCCTGGAGTGGACAGAGTTTTAATCAACACTACTACCCAGAGACCCAGTACTTC | CAWSGQSFNQHYYPETQYF
TRBJ1-6 | . | many | TRBV28 | TGTGCCAGCAGGCGCCCTGATAATTCACCCCTCCACTTT | CASRRPDNSPLHF
TRBJ2-7 | TRBD1 | . | TRBV7-2 | TGTGCCAGCAGCTCGGGACAGGGGTACTACGAGCAGTACTTC | CASSSGQGYYEQYF
TRBJ1-1 | . | . | TRBV14 | TGTGCCAGCAGCCAAGAGGGGGGTCTTACAGCTTTCTTT | CASSQEGGLTAFF
TRBJ2-5 | TRBD1 | . | TRBV2 | TGTGCCAGCAGCCCACAGGGGGCCTGGGAGACCCAGTACTTC | CASSPQGAWETQYF
TRBJ1-3 | TRBD1 | . | TRBV6-1 | TGTGCCAGCAGTGAAAGGTCAGGGGGAGACACCATATATTTT | CASSERSGGDTIYF
TRBJ1-1 | . | few | TRBV12-3/TRBV12-4 | TGTGCCAGCAGGCGGACAGATTACACTGAAGCTTTCTTT | CASRRTDYTEAFF
TRBJ1-6 | . | . | TRBV9 | TGTGCCAGCAGCGACGCAGGAAATCCACCCCTCCACTTT | CASSDAGNPPLHF
TRBJ1-4 | . | . | TRBV6-5 | TGTGCCAGCAGTTACTCGATCTCGGAGGGAAAACTGTTTTTT | CASSYSISEGKLFF
TRBJ1-3 | TRBD1 | . | TRBV7-2 | TGTGCCAGCAGCTGGCGACAGGGGTTCTCTGGAAACACCATATATTTT | CASSWRQGFSGNTIYF
TRBJ2-7 | . | . | TRBV7-9 | TGTGCCAGCAGCTCCCCAGCCCTAGGTTTTTACGAGCAGTACTTC | CASSSPALGFYEQYF
TRBJ2-3 | TRBD2 | few | TRBV2 | TGTGCCAGCAATGGACTAGCGACAGATACGCAGTATTTT | CASNGLATDTQYF
TRBJ1-6 | TRBD1 | . | TRBV6-6 | TGTGCCAGCAGCCTCGGGACAGGGAATAATTCACCCCTCCACTTT | CASSLGTGNNSPLHF
TRBJ2-3 | TRBD2 | once | TRBV9 | TGTGCCAGCAGCGTAACTAGCGGGGGGGCCTCAGATACGCAGTATTTT | CASSVTSGGASDTQYF
TRBJ2-7 | . | . | TRBV30 | TGTGCCTGGAGTAGCACCTACGAGCAGTACTTC | CAWSSTYEQYF
TRBJ2-3 | . | . | TRBV7-2 | TGTGCCAGCAGCCAGTTCGGGGATACGCAGTATTTT | CASSQFGDTQYF
TRBJ2-3 | TRBD2 | . | TRBV7-9 | TGTGCCAGCAGCTCGGGACTAGCGGGTTACACAGATACGCAGTATTTT | CASSSGLAGYTDTQYF
TRBJ2-1 | TRBD2 | . | TRBV7-2 | TGTGCCAGCAGCTTAGAGGTAGCGGGGGACTACAATGAGCAGTTCTTC | CASSLEVAGDYNEQFF
TRBJ1-5 | . | once | TRBV29-1 | TGCAGCGTTGGTGTCGGCAATCAGCCCCAGCATTTT | CSVGVGNQPQHF
TRBJ2-4 | . | . | TRBV19 | TGTGCCAGTAAGAACTATGACAAAAACATTCAGTACTTC | CASKNYDKNIQYF
TRBJ1-4 | TRBD1 | . | TRBV7-2 | TGTGCCAGCAGCTTAGGGACAGGGTACGAAAAACTGTTTTTT | CASSLGTGYEKLFF